A selection of T cell receptor beta chains follows, all from one sample in a study of T cell responses to AZD1222 COVID-19 vaccine. Generated by immunoSEQ multiplex PCR, the TCRdb table keeps only in-frame clones and is missing some. This sample yields about 120,000 clones, of which roughly 87% are seen a single time; 7.5% belongs to the top ten. Sample: peripheral blood, taken on day 0 of AZD1222 vaccination. The receptors derive from an adult in good health. Each CDR3 is given with its conserved first and last residue. Each record gives: D gene, clone size, J gene, V gene, CDR3 protein, CDR3 DNA. The D gene is left open where the match is weak. Some rows have no size entry. The others give once, few or many, or a class for an expanded clone.

>TRBD1|NA|TRBJ2-1|TRBV6-5
CASRRQGSEQFF
TGTGCCAGCAGACGACAGGGGAGTGAGCAGTTCTTC
>NA|NA|TRBJ2-7|TRBV11-3
CASSLVKDGILYEQYF
TGTGCCAGCAGCTTAGTAAAGGACGGGATCCTCTACGAGCAGTACTTC
>TRBD1|NA|TRBJ1-6|TRBV7-8
CASSPGTVDSPLHF
TGTGCCAGCAGCCCAGGGACAGTCGATTCACCCCTCCACTTT
>NA|NA|TRBJ1-1|TRBV12-3/TRBV12-4
CASREGHTEAFF
TGTGCCAGCAGGGAGGGGCACACTGAAGCTTTCTTT
>NA|NA|TRBJ1-2|TRBV30
CAWSEGGEGYTF
TGTGCCTGGAGTGAAGGCGGAGAGGGCTACACCTTC
>TRBD2|NA|TRBJ2-1|TRBV9
CASSILAGVSNEQFF
TGTGCCAGCAGCATACTAGCGGGAGTTTCGAATGAGCAGTTCTTC
>NA|NA|TRBJ1-5|TRBV6-5
CASTDPRVFNQPQHF
TGTGCCAGCACCGACCCCAGGGTCTTCAATCAGCCCCAGCATTTT
>TRBD1|NA|TRBJ2-7|TRBV29-1
CSAYPGQGKDEQYF
TGCAGCGCCTACCCGGGACAGGGTAAGGACGAGCAGTACTTC
>NA|NA|TRBJ2-2|TRBV2
CASRYHTGELFF
TGTGCCAGCAGATACCACACCGGGGAGCTGTTTTTT
>TRBD1|NA|TRBJ2-1|TRBV5-4
CASSSSGGGPRNEQFF
TGTGCCAGCAGCTCCTCAGGGGGCGGACCCCGAAATGAGCAGTTCTTC
>NA|NA|TRBJ1-6|TRBV7-9
CASSSMATGMNSPLHF
TGTGCCAGCAGCTCGATGGCAACAGGGATGAATTCACCCCTCCACTTT
>NA|NA|TRBJ1-6|TRBV30
CAWTASSYNSPLHF
TGTGCCTGGACAGCCAGCTCCTATAATTCACCCCTCCACTTT
>NA|NA|TRBJ1-5|TRBV19
CASSIAGQPQHF
TGTGCCAGTAGTATAGCCGGACAGCCCCAGCATTTT
>NA|NA|TRBJ2-2|TRBV9
CASSPSLTGELFF
TGTGCCAGCAGCCCCTCCCTCACCGGGGAGCTGTTTTTT
>NA|NA|TRBJ1-6|TRBV6-5
CASLPRGGNSPLHF
TGTGCGAGCCTCCCTCGTGGGGGCAATTCACCCCTCCACTTT
>NA|NA|TRBJ1-5|TRBV27
CASSPYLDRGGNQPQHF
TGTGCCAGCAGTCCCTACCTCGACAGAGGGGGCAATCAGCCCCAGCATTTT
>TRBD1|NA|TRBJ1-2|TRBV12-3/TRBV12-4
CASSPGDSHGYTF
TGTGCCAGCTCTCCTGGGGACAGCCATGGCTACACCTTC
>NA|NA|TRBJ1-1|TRBV7-9
CASSPRARANTEAFF
TGTGCCAGCAGCCCCAGGGCCAGGGCGAACACTGAAGCTTTCTTT
>TRBD1|NA|TRBJ1-1|TRBV5-4
CASSLIWYRTGSTEAFF
TGTGCCAGCAGCTTGATCTGGTATCGGACAGGGTCGACTGAAGCTTTCTTT
>TRBD2|NA|TRBJ2-1|TRBV25-1
CASSDSFPGLVNNEQFF
TGTGCCAGCAGTGACTCATTCCCGGGACTAGTAAACAATGAGCAGTTCTTC
>NA|NA|TRBJ2-5|TRBV30
CAWSDGVEETQYF
TGTGCCTGGAGTGACGGGGTGGAGGAGACCCAGTACTTC
>TRBD1|NA|TRBJ1-2|TRBV12-3/TRBV12-4
CASRARTGDGYTF
TGTGCCAGCAGGGCACGGACAGGGGATGGCTACACCTTC
>TRBD2|NA|TRBJ2-7|TRBV7-3
CASSSGLAGEFEQYF
TGTGCCAGCAGCTCGGGACTAGCGGGAGAGTTCGAGCAGTACTTC
>TRBD1|few|TRBJ1-5|TRBV30
CAWSGPRQGTNQPQHF
TGTGCCTGGAGTGGTCCGAGACAGGGAACCAATCAGCCCCAGCATTTT
>TRBD1|once|TRBJ2-7|TRBV28
CASSPRGLWSYEQYF
TGTGCCAGCAGTCCCAGGGGGTTGTGGTCCTACGAGCAGTACTTC
>NA|once|TRBJ2-3|TRBV6-5
CASSLVGDTQYF
TGTGCCAGCAGTTTGGTAGGCGATACGCAGTATTTT
>TRBD1|NA|TRBJ2-7|TRBV27
CASSLTGTETYEQYF
TGTGCCAGCAGTTTAACCGGGACAGAGACTTACGAGCAGTACTTC
>NA|NA|TRBJ2-3|TRBV29-1
CSPVRLGNQYF
TGCAGCCCTGTGAGGTTGGGTAATCAGTATTTT
>NA|NA|TRBJ2-7|TRBV27
CASSPHVTGNEQYF
TGTGCCAGCAGTCCGCACGTGACAGGAAACGAGCAGTACTTC
>NA|NA|TRBJ2-7|TRBV6-5
CASRKAGENEQYF
TGTGCCAGCAGGAAGGCAGGGGAAAACGAGCAGTACTTC
>NA|NA|TRBJ1-5|TRBV6-4
CASSEGYSNQPQHF
TGTGCCAGCAGTGAGGGATATAGCAATCAGCCCCAGCATTTT
>NA|NA|TRBJ2-7|TRBV10-3
CAISEPPVYEQYF
TGTGCCATCAGTGAGCCCCCGGTATACGAGCAGTACTTC
>NA|NA|TRBJ1-1|TRBV7-8
CASSLIMGAAEAFF
TGTGCCAGCAGCTTGATAATGGGGGCGGCTGAAGCTTTCTTT
>NA|NA|TRBJ1-5|TRBV27
CTSSGVQPQHF
TGCACTTCTTCGGGGGTACAGCCCCAGCATTTT
>NA|NA|TRBJ1-3|TRBV7-6
CASSPGRFHSGNTIYF
TGTGCCAGCAGCCCTGGGCGCTTCCACTCTGGAAACACCATATATTTT
>NA|NA|TRBJ2-6|TRBV5-1
CASSLGSSGANVLTF
TGCGCCAGCAGCTTGGGGAGTTCTGGGGCCAACGTCCTGACTTTC
>TRBD2|NA|TRBJ2-1|TRBV4-1
CASSLWTSGSSGEQFF
TGCGCCAGCAGCCTCTGGACTAGCGGGAGTTCCGGTGAGCAGTTCTTC
>NA|NA|TRBJ1-5|TRBV2
CASSLREVRQPQHF
TGTGCCAGCAGCCTAAGAGAGGTTCGTCAGCCCCAGCATTTT
>NA|NA|TRBJ2-1|TRBV4-1
CASSHPDYNEQFF
TGCGCCAGCAGCCACCCAGACTACAATGAGCAGTTCTTC
>TRBD2|NA|TRBJ2-1|TRBV3-1/TRBV3-2
CASRLTSGRINEQFF
TGTGCCAGCAGACTTACTAGCGGGAGGATCAATGAGCAGTTCTTC
>TRBD2|NA|TRBJ2-7|TRBV19
CASSIGPSGRGYEQYF
TGTGCCAGTAGTATTGGGCCTAGCGGGAGGGGCTACGAGCAGTACTTC
>TRBD2|NA|TRBJ2-1|TRBV5-6
CASSSPPAGEDNEQFF
TGTGCCAGCAGTTCCCCCCCCGCGGGAGAGGACAATGAGCAGTTCTTC
>TRBD1|once|TRBJ2-2|TRBV7-3
CASSSTGGAGGELFF
TGTGCCAGCAGCTCTACAGGGGGCGCCGGCGGGGAGCTGTTTTTT
>TRBD1|NA|TRBJ1-1|TRBV29-1
CSGGTGAPPEAFF
TGCAGCGGAGGGACAGGAGCGCCACCTGAAGCTTTCTTT
>TRBD1|NA|TRBJ1-2|TRBV27
CASSYRGDGYTF
TGTGCCAGCAGCTACAGGGGGGACGGCTACACCTTC
>TRBD1|NA|TRBJ1-3|TRBV5-6
CASSWGQHTGNTIYF
TGTGCCAGCAGCTGGGGACAGCATACTGGAAACACCATATATTTT
>NA|NA|TRBJ2-7|TRBV9
CASSTFGGAGEQYF
TGTGCCAGCAGCACCTTCGGAGGGGCTGGCGAGCAGTACTTC
>NA|NA|TRBJ2-5|TRBV2
CASSVNDVRGETQYF
TGTGCCAGCAGTGTGAATGATGTAAGGGGAGAGACCCAGTACTTC
>NA|NA|TRBJ2-3|TRBV20-1
CSARATDTQYF
TGCAGTGCTAGAGCAACAGATACGCAGTATTTT
>NA|NA|TRBJ1-1|TRBV27
CASSLQGGRLTTEAFF
TGTGCCAGCAGTTTACAGGGTGGGAGACTAACGACTGAAGCTTTCTTT
>NA|NA|TRBJ2-1|TRBV7-9
CASTQQGTYNEQFF
TGTGCCAGCACCCAACAGGGAACCTACAATGAGCAGTTCTTC
>NA|few|TRBJ1-2|TRBV30
CAWNQGPSGYTF
TGTGCCTGGAACCAAGGACCTTCTGGCTACACCTTC
>NA|NA|TRBJ1-2|TRBV14
CASSQDRGGYTF
TGTGCCAGCAGCCAAGATCGGGGCGGCTACACCTTC